This T cell receptor (beta chain) was found in a study of response to subunit inactivated influenza vaccine. Notes on the study in general: A suggestion made by the authors is that each seasonal influenza vaccination recruits few new T cells.

The sample holds a few counts of this clonotype. Antigen specificity is unknown. V was clipped by 3 bases and J by 9 bases; unmatched bases: 5. The CDR3 covers 13 residues. Germline-derived CDR1 and CDR2 are KGHSH and LQKENI. TCRdb reprocessed the RT-PCR reads via MiXCR and lists one record per CDR3 protein. The sample lists 500,000 to 600,000 distinct CDR3 sequences; 12% were seen once. This clonotype was obtained from a man in his fifties or sixties who received an inactivated influenza vaccine. This specimen was PBMCs from blood, taken on the day of vaccination. The chain has TRBV18 and TRBJ2-1; TRBD2 agrees at 7 bases. CDR3 sequence: CASSPSGGGEQFF. The DNA for the CDR3 is TGTGCCAGCTCACCGTCGGGAGGTGGTGAGCAGTTCTTC.